The T cell receptor (beta chain) described here comes from a study of molecular identifiers for immune sequencing clone quantification. In TCRdb, the PCR reads were re-called with MiXCR into one record per CDR3 protein. Among fewer than 350,000 distinct CDR3 sequences listed, over 20% were seen once. Sorted naive CD8 T cells, roughly 20,000 to 1,100,000, were sequenced from 10%, 30% or 50% RNA. Findings and caveats of the study: Sizes of highly expanded clones could be underestimated through identical TCRs sharing a barcode. Researchers reportedly could pick up spiked Jurkat TCR RNA from one cell mixed into one million naive cells. Clones above 20 RNA copies held over 98% of effector molecules, under 1% in naive cells.

In the case of this clonotype: The antigen is undetermined.

Material for sequencing was naive CD8+ T cells from blood, with Jurkat cell RNA spiked in. Subset given: FACS-sorted CD8+CD4-CCR7+CD45RA+ naive T cells. The sequence derives from a human donor in good health. Some libraries in this study had Jurkat cell RNA spiked in.

The CDR3 DNA is TGTGCCAGCCAGGCTCCACTCGGAAACACCATATATTTT. As protein: CASQAPLGNTIYF. The chain couples TRBV7-9 to TRBJ1-3; D gene ambiguous. The CDR3 is 13 amino acids. V was pared by 8 bases and J by 4 bases, with 12 bases between. Germline assignment: CDR1 SEHNR and CDR2 FQNEAQ (reference sequence).